The clone carrying this T cell receptor (beta chain) has a single count. This entry is derived from a study of blood T cell repertoires in COVID-19. Unmatched junction bases numbered 1, after V lost 3 bases and J lost 4 bases. The germline V gene has CDR1 KGHSH and CDR2 LQKENI. The CDR3 extends over 14 amino acids. As handled by the study authors: Reference gene primers were amplified, and this amplification served to estimate nucleated cell counts. Some clones are missing from TCRdb's copy, which holds only in-frame ones; the method was immunoSEQ multiplex PCR. V and J calls and clone size are those listed in that table; D and trimming were worked out from the DNA. The top ten clones hold roughly 2.2% of a sample with more than 80,000 clones, around four fifths of them seen once.

The sequence derives from a woman in her 70s with acute or convalescent COVID-19. The chain recombines TRBV18 with TRBJ1-5; 9 nucleotides line up with TRBD1. Material: peripheral blood. This chain's CDR3 is CASSPGTGNQPQHF. DNA of the CDR3: TGTGCCAGCTCACCCGGGACAGGGAATCAGCCCCAGCATTTT.